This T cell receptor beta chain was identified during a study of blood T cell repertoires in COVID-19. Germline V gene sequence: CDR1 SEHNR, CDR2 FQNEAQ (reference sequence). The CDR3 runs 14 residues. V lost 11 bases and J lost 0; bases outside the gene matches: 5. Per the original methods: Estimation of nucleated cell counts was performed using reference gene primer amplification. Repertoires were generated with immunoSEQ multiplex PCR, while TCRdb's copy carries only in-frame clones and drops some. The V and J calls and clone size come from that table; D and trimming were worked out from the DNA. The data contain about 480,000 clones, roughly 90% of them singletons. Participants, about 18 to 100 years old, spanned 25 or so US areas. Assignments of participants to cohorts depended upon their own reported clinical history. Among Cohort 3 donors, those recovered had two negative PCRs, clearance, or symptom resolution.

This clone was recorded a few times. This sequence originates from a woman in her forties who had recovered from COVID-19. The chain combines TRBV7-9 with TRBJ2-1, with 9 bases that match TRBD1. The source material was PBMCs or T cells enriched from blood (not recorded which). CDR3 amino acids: CACRGQGSYNEQFF. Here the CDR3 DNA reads TGTGCCTGCCGGGGACAGGGCTCCTACAATGAGCAGTTCTTC.